These T cell receptor beta chains were read from a single sample in a study of sequential checkpoint blockade in melanoma. Only in-frame clones appear in the TCRdb table, and some are missing; sequencing was by immunoSEQ multiplex PCR. The sample records more than 1,200 clones, approximately 23% being singletons. This specimen consisted of tumor tissue (inferred from file names), obtained from a patient given nivolumab and ipilimumab in sequence. The origin of the receptors is a human donor with melanoma. Each CDR3 is given with its conserved first and last residue. D genes are given only for firm matches. Some rows have no size entry. The others give once, few or many, or a class for an expanded clone.

d_gene	abundance	v_gene	j_gene	CDR3aa	CDR3nt
.	.	TRBV19	TRBJ2-2	CASSMEGLLAGELFF	TGTGCCAGTAGTATGGAAGGTCTTTTGGCCGGGGAGCTGTTTTTT
.	few	TRBV1	TRBJ1-2	CTSSQERSTGNYGYTF	TGCACCAGCAGCCAAGAAAGGAGTACCGGAAACTATGGCTACACCTTC
.	few	TRBV5-1	TRBJ2-7	CASSPRTAAGEQYF	TGCGCCAGCAGCCCGAGGACGGCCGCGGGGGAGCAGTACTTC
TRBD2	few	TRBV29-1	TRBJ2-7	CSARLAEKYEQYF	TGCAGCGCTAGACTAGCGGAGAAATACGAGCAGTACTTC
TRBD2	.	TRBV19	TRBJ2-3	CASSKTSGSLDTQYF	TGTGCCAGCTCCAAGACTAGCGGGAGTCTAGATACGCAGTATTTT
TRBD2	.	TRBV10-2	TRBJ2-2	CASRRLAGTGELFF	TGCGCCAGCAGACGACTAGCTGGGACCGGGGAGCTGTTTTTT
.	few	TRBV30	TRBJ2-1	CAWSRGRSQNEQFF	TGTGCCTGGAGTCGTGGCAGGTCCCAGAATGAGCAGTTCTTC
.	few	TRBV19	TRBJ1-4	CASSWRQTEKLFF	TGTGCCAGTAGTTGGAGACAGACGGAAAAACTGTTTTTT
.	.	TRBV7-8	TRBJ2-2	CASSALVTGELFF	TGTGCCAGCAGCGCCCTAGTTACCGGGGAGCTGTTTTTT
.	.	TRBV6-8	TRBJ1-2	CASSYGQPYGYTF	TGTGCCAGCAGTTACGGACAGCCGTATGGCTACACCTTC
.	medium-sized	TRBV9	TRBJ2-1	CASSVRGSSYNEQFF	TGTGCCAGCAGCGTACGTGGAAGCTCCTACAATGAGCAGTTCTTC
TRBD1	few	TRBV28	TRBJ1-2	CASGLTGGLGYTF	TGTGCCAGCGGATTAACAGGGGGCCTTGGCTACACCTTC
.	medium-sized	TRBV11-3	TRBJ1-5	CASSLGGRRLNQPQHF	TGTGCCAGCAGCTTAGGGGGCAGACGCCTCAATCAGCCCCAGCATTTT
.	.	TRBV6-8	TRBJ1-3	CASSYGHLSGNTIYF	TGTGCCAGCAGTTACGGGCATCTGTCTGGAAACACCATATATTTT
TRBD2	.	TRBV28	TRBJ2-1	CASRYGTSGRPFF	TGTGCCAGCAGATACGGGACTAGCGGGAGGCCGTTCTTC
.	large	TRBV6-8	TRBJ2-1	CASSYVGDPNEQFF	TGTGCCAGCAGTTACGTCGGGGATCCCAATGAGCAGTTCTTC
.	medium-sized	TRBV11-3	TRBJ2-7	CASSLEDKAISYEQYF	TGTGCCAGCAGCTTGGAAGACAAGGCCATCTCCTACGAGCAGTACTTC
.	.	TRBV19	TRBJ2-7	CASSNRLNEQYF	TGTGCCAGTAGTAACCGCCTCAACGAGCAGTACTTC
TRBD1	many	TRBV7-6	TRBJ2-2	CASSSRTGANTGELFF	TGTGCCAGCAGCTCTCGGACAGGGGCGAACACCGGGGAGCTGTTTTTT
.	.	TRBV12-5	TRBJ2-1	CASGFGGEQFF	TGTGCTAGTGGTTTCGGAGGCGAGCAGTTCTTC
.	medium-sized	TRBV11-3	TRBJ2-7	CASRNRRRAYEQYF	TGTGCCAGCAGAAACCGCCGGAGGGCTTACGAGCAGTACTTC
.	medium-sized	TRBV11-3	TRBJ2-7	CASSFLNSGIRYEQYF	TGTGCCAGCAGCTTTCTAAACTCGGGGATTAGGTACGAGCAGTACTTC
.	once	TRBV29-1	TRBJ2-3	CSIFGGTDTQYF	TGCAGCATTTTTGGGGGCACAGATACGCAGTATTTT
.	.	TRBV6-8	TRBJ1-5	CASSYSGQPQHF	TGTGCCAGCAGTTACTCGGGGCAGCCCCAGCATTTT
TRBD2	.	TRBV18	TRBJ2-1	CASSPDTSGSLDEQFF	TGTGCCAGCTCACCAGATACTAGCGGGAGTTTGGATGAGCAGTTCTTC
.	few	TRBV9	TRBJ2-7	CASSVGTVREQYF	TGTGCCAGCAGCGTAGGGACAGTCCGCGAGCAGTACTTC
TRBD2	.	TRBV11-3	TRBJ2-2	CASSLAPGGQAGELFF	TGTGCCAGCAGCTTGGCGCCGGGGGGGCAGGCCGGGGAGCTGTTTTTT
.	.	TRBV5-1	TRBJ1-6	CASSWAGDSYNSPLHF	TGCGCCAGCAGCTGGGCGGGGGACTCCTATAATTCACCCCTCCACTTT
.	.	TRBV30	TRBJ2-7	CACKRQAYEQYF	TGTGCCTGCAAACGACAGGCCTACGAGCAGTACTTC
.	.	TRBV12-2	TRBJ1-1	CASRFGQGWTEAFF	TGTGCAAGTCGCTTTGGACAGGGGTGGACTGAAGCTTTCTTT
.	once	TRBV19	TRBJ1-5	CASSIVQWQPQHF	TGTGCCAGTAGTATAGTTCAGTGGCAGCCCCAGCATTTT
.	.	TRBV28	TRBJ1-2	CASSLPTPDQARKGYTF	TGTGCCAGCAGTTTACCGACCCCGGACCAAGCTCGTAAAGGCTACACCTTC
.	.	TRBV29-1	TRBJ2-7	CSALSWDKPYEQYF	TGCAGCGCCCTGAGTTGGGACAAACCCTACGAGCAGTACTTC
TRBD2	few	TRBV10-2	TRBJ2-7	CASSGTSGRRYEQYF	TGCGCCAGCAGTGGAACTAGCGGGAGGAGGTACGAGCAGTACTTC
TRBD2	medium-sized	TRBV7-6	TRBJ2-3	CASSLGGTPLGDTQYF	TGTGCCAGCAGCTTGGGGGGGACTCCCTTGGGGGATACGCAGTATTTT
TRBD2	medium-sized	TRBV7-2	TRBJ2-7	CASSLSGSYEQYF	TGTGCCAGCAGCCTTAGCGGGTCCTACGAGCAGTACTTC
.	few	TRBV9	TRBJ2-3	CASSVGAPQGTDTQYF	TGTGCCAGCTCCGTTGGAGCCCCCCAAGGCACAGATACGCAGTATTTT
.	few	TRBV19	TRBJ1-1	CASSIPRRAFF	TGTGCCAGTAGTATCCCCAGGCGAGCTTTCTTT
.	.	TRBV19	TRBJ1-3	CASRGGNRSGNTIYF	TGTGCCAGTAGAGGAGGGAACAGATCTGGAAACACCATATATTTT
.	.	TRBV6-8	TRBJ1-6	CASVRGSGNSPLHF	TGTGCCAGCGTTAGGGGCTCGGGTAATTCACCCCTCCACTTT
TRBD2	.	TRBV4-1	TRBJ2-1	CASSPVHGRERGGFSYNEQFF	TGCGCCAGCAGCCCCGTGCACGGGAGGGAGAGAGGAGGTTTCTCCTACAATGAGCAGTTCTTC
.	.	TRBV15	TRBJ2-1	CATSRDVGRSNEQFF	TGTGCCACCAGCAGAGATGTCGGCAGGTCAAATGAGCAGTTCTTC
.	.	TRBV5-1	TRBJ1-5	CASSLDGDLNQPQHF	TGCGCCAGCAGCTTGGATGGGGACCTCAATCAGCCCCAGCATTTT
TRBD2	few	TRBV23-1	TRBJ2-3	CASSQSKSPAGGRGTDTQYF	TGCGCCAGCAGTCAATCGAAATCCCCGGCGGGGGGCAGAGGTACAGATACGCAGTATTTT
TRBD1	few	TRBV6-8	TRBJ1-2	CASSPGTGNYGYTF	TGTGCCAGCAGCCCCGGGACAGGGAACTATGGCTACACCTTC
.	.	TRBV6-1	TRBJ1-4	CASSEAGGTNEKLFF	TGTGCCAGCAGTGAAGCGGGCGGAACTAATGAAAAACTGTTTTTT
TRBD1	.	TRBV5-1	TRBJ2-1	CASAPYGQGFDEQFF	TGCGCCAGCGCCCCCTATGGACAGGGTTTTGATGAGCAGTTCTTC
TRBD1	.	TRBV6-8	TRBJ2-5	CASSYKRPGQGTQETQYF	TGTGCCAGCAGTTATAAACGTCCGGGACAGGGGACTCAAGAGACCCAGTACTTC
TRBD1	medium-sized	TRBV11-3	TRBJ2-1	CASSLWTGTYNEQFF	TGTGCCAGCAGCTTATGGACAGGCACATACAATGAGCAGTTCTTC
.	.	TRBV30	TRBJ2-1	CAWRIGNNEQFF	TGTGCCTGGAGGATTGGGAACAATGAGCAGTTCTTC
.	few	TRBV6-8	TRBJ2-7	CASSQDGPSYEQYF	TGTGCCAGCAGCCAAGACGGCCCCTCCTACGAGCAGTACTTC
.	once	TRBV19	TRBJ2-7	CASSISGFTEQYF	TGTGCCAGTAGTATATCTGGGTTTACCGAGCAGTACTTC
TRBD1	medium-sized	TRBV11-3	TRBJ2-1	CASSLLMDRASYNEQFF	TGTGCCAGCAGCTTACTCATGGACAGGGCCTCCTACAATGAGCAGTTCTTC
.	.	TRBV6-8	TRBJ2-7	CASSYELGPYEQYF	TGTGCCAGCAGTTACGAACTAGGACCCTACGAGCAGTACTTC
TRBD1	.	TRBV6-8	TRBJ1-5	CASGQGDSNQPQHF	TGTGCCTCCGGACAGGGAGATAGCAATCAGCCCCAGCATTTT